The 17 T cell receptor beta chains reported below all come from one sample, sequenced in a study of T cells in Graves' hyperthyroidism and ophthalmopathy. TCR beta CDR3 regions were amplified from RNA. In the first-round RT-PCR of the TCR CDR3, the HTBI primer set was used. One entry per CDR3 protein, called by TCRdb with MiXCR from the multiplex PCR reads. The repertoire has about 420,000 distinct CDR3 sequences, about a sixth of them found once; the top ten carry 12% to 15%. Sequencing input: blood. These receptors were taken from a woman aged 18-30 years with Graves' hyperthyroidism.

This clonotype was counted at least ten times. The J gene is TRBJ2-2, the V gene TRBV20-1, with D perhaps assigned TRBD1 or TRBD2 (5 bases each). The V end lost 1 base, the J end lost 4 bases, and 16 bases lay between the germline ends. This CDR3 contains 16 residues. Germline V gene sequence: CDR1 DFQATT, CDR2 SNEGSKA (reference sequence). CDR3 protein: CSARGLGAVVTGELFF. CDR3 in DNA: TGCAGTGCTAGAGGTCTCGGGGCCGTCGTCACCGGGGAGCTGTTTTTT.

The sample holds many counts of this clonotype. This CDR3 reads CASSLVGEYYGYTF. In DNA form, the CDR3 reads TGTGCCAGCAGTTTGGTCGGGGAGTACTATGGCTACACCTTC. The rearrangement uses TRBV12-3 or TRBV12-4 and TRBJ1-2; D not resolved. Trimming took 3 bases from V and 3 from J, leaving 11 bases between them. The CDR3 is made up of 14 amino acids.

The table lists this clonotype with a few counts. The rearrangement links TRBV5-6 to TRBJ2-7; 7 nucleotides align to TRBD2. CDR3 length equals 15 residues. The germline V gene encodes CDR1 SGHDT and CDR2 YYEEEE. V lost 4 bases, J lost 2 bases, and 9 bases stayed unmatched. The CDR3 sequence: CASSPGGGRTYEQYF. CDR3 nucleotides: TGTGCCAGCAGCCCCGGGGGAGGGAGGACCTACGAGCAGTACTTC.

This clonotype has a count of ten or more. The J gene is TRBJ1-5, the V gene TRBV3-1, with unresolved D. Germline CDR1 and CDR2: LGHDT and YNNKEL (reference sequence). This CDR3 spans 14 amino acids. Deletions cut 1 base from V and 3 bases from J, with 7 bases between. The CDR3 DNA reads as TGTGCCAGCAGCCAAGCCCGGGACAATCAGCCCCAGCATTTT. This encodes CASSQARDNQPQHF.

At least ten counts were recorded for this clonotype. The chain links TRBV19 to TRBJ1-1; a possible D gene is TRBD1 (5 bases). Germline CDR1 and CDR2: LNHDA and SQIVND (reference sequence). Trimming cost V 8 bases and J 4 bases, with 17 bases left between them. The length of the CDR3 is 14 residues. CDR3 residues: CASGPAWGGTEAFF. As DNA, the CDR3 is TGTGCCAGTGGGCCTGCCTGGGGGGGCACTGAAGCTTTCTTT.

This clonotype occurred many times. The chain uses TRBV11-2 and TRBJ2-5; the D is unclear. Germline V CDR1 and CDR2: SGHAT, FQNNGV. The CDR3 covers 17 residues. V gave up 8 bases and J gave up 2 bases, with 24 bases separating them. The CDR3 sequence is CASAPFSVTLRQETQYF. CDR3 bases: TGTGCCAGCGCCCCCTTCTCGGTGACCCTAAGGCAAGAGACCCAGTACTTC.

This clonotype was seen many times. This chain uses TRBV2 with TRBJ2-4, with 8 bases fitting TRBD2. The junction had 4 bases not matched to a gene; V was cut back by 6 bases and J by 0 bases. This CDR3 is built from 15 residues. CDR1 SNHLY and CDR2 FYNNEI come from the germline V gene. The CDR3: CASSPRGGAKNIQYF. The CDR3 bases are TGTGCCAGCAGCCCCCGGGGGGGAGCCAAAAACATTCAGTACTTC.

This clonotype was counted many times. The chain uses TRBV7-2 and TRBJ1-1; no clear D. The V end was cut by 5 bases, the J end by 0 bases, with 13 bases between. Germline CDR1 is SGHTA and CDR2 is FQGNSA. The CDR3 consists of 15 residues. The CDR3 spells CASSVSGVMNTEAFF. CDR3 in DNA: TGTGCCAGCAGCGTCTCCGGGGTCATGAACACTGAAGCTTTCTTT.

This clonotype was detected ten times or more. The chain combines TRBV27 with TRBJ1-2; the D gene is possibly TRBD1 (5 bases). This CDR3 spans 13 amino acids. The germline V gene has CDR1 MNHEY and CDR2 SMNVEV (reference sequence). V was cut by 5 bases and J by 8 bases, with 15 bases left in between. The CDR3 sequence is CASSLGDVTGYTF. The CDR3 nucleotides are TGTGCCAGCAGTCTAGGGGACGTCACAGGCTACACCTTC.

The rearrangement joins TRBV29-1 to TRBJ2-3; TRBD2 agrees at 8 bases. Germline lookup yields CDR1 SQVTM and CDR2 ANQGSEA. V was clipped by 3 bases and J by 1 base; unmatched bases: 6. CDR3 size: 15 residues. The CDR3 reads CSVDSPAGGTDTQYF. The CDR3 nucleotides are TGCAGCGTTGACTCGCCAGCGGGGGGCACAGATACGCAGTATTTT.

The CDR3 DNA sequence: TGCGCCAGCAGCTTGGATACCCGGGATGGCTACACCTTC. This gives the protein CASSLDTRDGYTF. This chain connects TRBV5-1 to TRBJ1-2; D is unresolved. From germline, CDR1 is SGHRS and CDR2 YFSETQ. CDR3 length: 13 residues. V was trimmed by 0 bases and J by 6 bases, leaving 9 bases between them.

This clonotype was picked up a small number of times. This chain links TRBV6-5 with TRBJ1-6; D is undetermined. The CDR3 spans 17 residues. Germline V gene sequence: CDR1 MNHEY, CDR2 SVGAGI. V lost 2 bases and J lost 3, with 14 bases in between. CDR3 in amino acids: CASSYNPVTHYNSPLHF. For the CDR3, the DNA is TGTGCCAGCAGTTACAATCCAGTTACGCACTATAATTCACCCCTCCACTTT.

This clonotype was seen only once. The CDR3 DNA sequence: TGCGCCAGCAGTCCCGGACTAGCGGGGAGCAAAAACATTCAGTACTTC. This sequence encodes CASSPGLAGSKNIQYF. The V call is TRBV10-1, the J call TRBJ2-4; 12 bases fit TRBD2. CDR1 WNHNN and CDR2 SYGVQD come from the germline V gene (reference sequence). The V segment lost 5 bases and the J segment 3 bases; nucleotides outside the gene matches: 5. The CDR3 runs 16 residues.

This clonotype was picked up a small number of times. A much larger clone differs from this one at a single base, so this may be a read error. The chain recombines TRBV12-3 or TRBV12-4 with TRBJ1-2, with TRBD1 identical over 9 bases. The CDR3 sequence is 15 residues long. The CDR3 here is CASSPTGGAGYGHTF. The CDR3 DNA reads TGTGCCAGCAGTCCCACAGGGGGCGCGGGCTATGGCCACACCTTC.

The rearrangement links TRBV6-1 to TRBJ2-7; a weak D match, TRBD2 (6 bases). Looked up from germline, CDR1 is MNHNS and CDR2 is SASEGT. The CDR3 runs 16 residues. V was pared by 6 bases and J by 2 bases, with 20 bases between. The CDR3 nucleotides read TGTGCCAGCAGCCCTAACGATCTTGTAGCGGCCTACGAGCAGTACTTC. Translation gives CASSPNDLVAAYEQYF.

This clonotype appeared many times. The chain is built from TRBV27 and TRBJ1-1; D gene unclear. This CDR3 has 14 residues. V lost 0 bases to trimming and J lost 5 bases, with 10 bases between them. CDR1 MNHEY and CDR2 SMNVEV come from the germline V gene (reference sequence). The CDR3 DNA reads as TGTGCCAGCAGTTTATCTTGGTTTGGTACTGAAGCTTTCTTT. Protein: CASSLSWFGTEAFF.

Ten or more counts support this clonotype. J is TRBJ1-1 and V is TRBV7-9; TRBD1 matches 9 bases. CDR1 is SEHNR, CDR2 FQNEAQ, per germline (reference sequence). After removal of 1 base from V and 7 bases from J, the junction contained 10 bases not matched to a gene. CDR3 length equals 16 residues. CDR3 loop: CASSLVLGTGYDEAFF. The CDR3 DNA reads TGTGCCAGCAGCTTAGTATTGGGGACAGGGTACGATGAAGCTTTCTTT.